The following is a T cell receptor (beta chain) sequence with its context. This sample is drawn from a study of T cells expressing NK-cell markers. Germline V gives CDR1 LNHDA, CDR2 SQIVND (reference sequence). The CDR3 length is 14 residues. TCRdb reprocessed the 5' RACE reads and stores each CDR3 protein as one record, lacking DNA. The table lists roughly 350,000 distinct CDR3 sequences. This chain connects TRBV19 to TRBJ2-1; TCRdb's assignment of TRBD2 cannot be checked, as there is no DNA. Input material: blood T cells: a sorted CD56 or NKG2C T cell subset, CD4+ or CD8+ T cells, or bulk PBMC T cells (not recorded which). The TCR sequence derives from a man between 18 and 69 years old in good health. The CDR3 is CASSIGGLVDEQFF.